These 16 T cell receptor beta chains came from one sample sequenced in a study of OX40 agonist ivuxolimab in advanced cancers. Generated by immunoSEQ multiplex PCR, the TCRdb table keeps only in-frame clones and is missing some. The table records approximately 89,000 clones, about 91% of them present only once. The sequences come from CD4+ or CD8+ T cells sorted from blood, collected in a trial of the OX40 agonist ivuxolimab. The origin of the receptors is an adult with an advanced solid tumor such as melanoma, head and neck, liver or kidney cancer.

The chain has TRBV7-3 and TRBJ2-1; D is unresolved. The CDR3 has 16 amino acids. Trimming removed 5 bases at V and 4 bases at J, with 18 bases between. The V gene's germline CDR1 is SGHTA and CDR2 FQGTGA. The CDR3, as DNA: TGTGCCAGCAGCATTAACGGACCAGCGACTTACAATGAGCAGTTCTTC. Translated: CASSINGPATYNEQFF.

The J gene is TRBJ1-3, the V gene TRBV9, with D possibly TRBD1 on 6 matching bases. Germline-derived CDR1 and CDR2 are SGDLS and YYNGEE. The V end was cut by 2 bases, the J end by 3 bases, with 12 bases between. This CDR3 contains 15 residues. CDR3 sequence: CASSVGATVGNTIYF. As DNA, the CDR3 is TGTGCCAGCAGCGTGGGGGCCACGGTTGGAAACACCATATATTTT.

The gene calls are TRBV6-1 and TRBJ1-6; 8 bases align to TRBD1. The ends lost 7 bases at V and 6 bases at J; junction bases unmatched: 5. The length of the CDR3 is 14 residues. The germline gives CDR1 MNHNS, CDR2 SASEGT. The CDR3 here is CASTPDRGNSPLHF. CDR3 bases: TGTGCCAGCACCCCAGACAGGGGTAATTCACCCCTCCACTTT.

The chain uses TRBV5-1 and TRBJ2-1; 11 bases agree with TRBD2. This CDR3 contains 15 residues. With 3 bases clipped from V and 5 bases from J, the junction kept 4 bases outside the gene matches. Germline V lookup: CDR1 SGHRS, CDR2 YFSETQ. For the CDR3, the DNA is TGCGCCAGCAGCTCCGGGACTAGCGGTAACAATGAGCAGTTCTTC. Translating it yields CASSSGTSGNNEQFF.

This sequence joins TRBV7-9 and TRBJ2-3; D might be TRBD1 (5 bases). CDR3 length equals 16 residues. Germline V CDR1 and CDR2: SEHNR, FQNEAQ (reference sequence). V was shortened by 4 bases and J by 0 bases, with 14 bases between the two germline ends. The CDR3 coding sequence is TGTGCCAGCAGCTCCCCTGGGGCGCCAAGCACAGATACGCAGTATTTT. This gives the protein CASSSPGAPSTDTQYF.

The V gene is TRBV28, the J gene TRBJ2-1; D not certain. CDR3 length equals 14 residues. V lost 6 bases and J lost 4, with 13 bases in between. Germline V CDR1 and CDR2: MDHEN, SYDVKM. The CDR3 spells CASSPGRVYNEQFF. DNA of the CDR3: TGTGCCAGCAGCCCAGGTCGAGTTTACAATGAGCAGTTCTTC.

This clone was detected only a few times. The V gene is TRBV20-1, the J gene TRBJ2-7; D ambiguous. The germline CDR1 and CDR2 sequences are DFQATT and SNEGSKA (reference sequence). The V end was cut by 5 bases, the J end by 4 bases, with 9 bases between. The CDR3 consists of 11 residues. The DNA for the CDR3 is TGCAGTGCTTCCCGAATATACGAGCAGTACTTC. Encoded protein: CSASRIYEQYF.

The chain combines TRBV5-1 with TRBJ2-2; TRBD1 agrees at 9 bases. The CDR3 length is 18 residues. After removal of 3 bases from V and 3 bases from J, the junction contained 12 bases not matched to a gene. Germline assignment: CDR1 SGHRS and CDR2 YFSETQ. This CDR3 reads CASSWTYYRGRDTGELFF. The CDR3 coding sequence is TGCGCCAGCAGCTGGACGTATTACAGGGGGCGCGACACCGGGGAGCTGTTTTTT. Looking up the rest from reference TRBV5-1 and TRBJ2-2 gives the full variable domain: KAGVTQTPRYLIKTRGQQVTLSCSPISGHRSVSWYQQTPGQGLQFLFEYFSETQRNKGNFPGRFSGRQFSNSRSEMNVSTLELGDSALYLCASSWTYYRGRDTGELFFGEGSRLTVL.

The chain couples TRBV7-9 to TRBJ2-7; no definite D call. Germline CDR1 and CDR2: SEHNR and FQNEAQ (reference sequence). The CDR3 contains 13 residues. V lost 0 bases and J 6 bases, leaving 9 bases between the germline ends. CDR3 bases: TGTGCCAGCAGCTTAGCCCCACGAGGCGAGCAGTACTTC. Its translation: CASSLAPRGEQYF.

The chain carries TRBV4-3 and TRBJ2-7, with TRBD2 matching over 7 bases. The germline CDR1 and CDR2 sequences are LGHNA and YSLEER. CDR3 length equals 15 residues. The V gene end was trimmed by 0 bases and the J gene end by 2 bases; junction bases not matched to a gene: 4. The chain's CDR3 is CASSQEKGTTYEQYF. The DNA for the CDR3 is TGCGCCAGCAGCCAAGAGAAGGGGACTACCTACGAGCAGTACTTC.

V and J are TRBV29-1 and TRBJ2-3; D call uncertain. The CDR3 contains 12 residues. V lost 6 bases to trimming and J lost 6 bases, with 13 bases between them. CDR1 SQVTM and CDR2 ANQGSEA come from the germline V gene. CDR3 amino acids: CSVVTLGDTQYF. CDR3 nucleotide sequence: TGCAGCGTCGTAACACTTGGGGATACGCAGTATTTT.

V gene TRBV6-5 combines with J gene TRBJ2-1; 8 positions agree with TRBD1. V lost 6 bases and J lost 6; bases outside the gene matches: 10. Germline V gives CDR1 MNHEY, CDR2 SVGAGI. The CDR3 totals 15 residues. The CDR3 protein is CASSRGTDRGNEQFF. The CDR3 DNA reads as TGTGCCAGCAGCCGGGGGACCGACAGGGGCAATGAGCAGTTCTTC.

The CDR3 DNA reads as TGTGCCAGCAGCTCCCGGACAGGGTTAGATAATTCACCCCTCCACTTT. Amino acids: CASSSRTGLDNSPLHF. The chain recombines TRBV5-6 with TRBJ1-6; 8 positions match TRBD1. CDR1 SGHDT and CDR2 YYEEEE come from the germline V gene. V shed 3 bases and J 5 bases; nucleotides not matched to a gene: 7. The CDR3 runs 16 residues.

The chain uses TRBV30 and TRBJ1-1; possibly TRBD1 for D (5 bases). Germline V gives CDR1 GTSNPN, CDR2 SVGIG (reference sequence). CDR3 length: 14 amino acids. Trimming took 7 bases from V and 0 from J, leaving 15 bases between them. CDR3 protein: CAYLWEGMNTEAFF. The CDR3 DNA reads TGTGCCTATTTATGGGAGGGGATGAACACTGAAGCTTTCTTT. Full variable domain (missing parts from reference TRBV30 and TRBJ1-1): SQTIHQWPATLVQPVGSPLSLECTVEGTSNPNLYWYRQAAGRGLQLLFYSVGIGQISSEVPQNLSASRPQDRQFILSSKKLLLSDSGFYLCAYLWEGMNTEAFFGQGTRLTVV.

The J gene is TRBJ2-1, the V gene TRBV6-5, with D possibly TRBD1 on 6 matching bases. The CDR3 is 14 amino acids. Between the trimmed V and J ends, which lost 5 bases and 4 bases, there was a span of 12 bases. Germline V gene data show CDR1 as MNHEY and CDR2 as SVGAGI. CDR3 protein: CASSPWDTYNEQFF. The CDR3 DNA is TGTGCCAGCAGTCCATGGGACACTTACAATGAGCAGTTCTTC.

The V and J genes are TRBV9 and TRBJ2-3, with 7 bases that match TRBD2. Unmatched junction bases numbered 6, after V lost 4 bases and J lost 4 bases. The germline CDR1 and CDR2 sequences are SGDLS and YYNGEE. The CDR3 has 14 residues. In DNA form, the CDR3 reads TGTGCCAGCAGCCTCGGGACTATGGCAGATACGCAGTATTTT. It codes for CASSLGTMADTQYF.